This T cell receptor beta chain emerged from a study of blood T cell repertoires in COVID-19. Study-level background: Acute and convalescent COVID-19 specimens originated in the United States, Italy and Spain.

Original analysis: Amplified reference gene primers provided the basis for estimating nucleated cell counts. The protocol was immunoSEQ multiplex PCR, while the TCRdb copy is restricted to in-frame clones and leaves out a portion. The V and J calls and the clone size are those of that table, but D and trimming were determined from the DNA. The profile covers about 380,000 clones, with roughly 80% appearing a single time and 0.85% to 1.3% taken by the ten largest. CDR3 length equals 16 residues. Germline assignment: CDR1 KGHSH and CDR2 LQKENI. J was trimmed by 0 bases and V by 4 bases; bases with no gene match: 8.

This receptor was identified in a human donor with acute or convalescent COVID-19. The donor label of this sample is uncertain. Source material: peripheral blood. The J gene is TRBJ1-1, the V gene TRBV18; 7 bases align to TRBD1. Here the CDR3 DNA reads TGTGCCAGCTCACGAAGGACAGGAGGGGTGAACACTGAAGCTTTCTTT. Translated: CASSRRTGGVNTEAFF.